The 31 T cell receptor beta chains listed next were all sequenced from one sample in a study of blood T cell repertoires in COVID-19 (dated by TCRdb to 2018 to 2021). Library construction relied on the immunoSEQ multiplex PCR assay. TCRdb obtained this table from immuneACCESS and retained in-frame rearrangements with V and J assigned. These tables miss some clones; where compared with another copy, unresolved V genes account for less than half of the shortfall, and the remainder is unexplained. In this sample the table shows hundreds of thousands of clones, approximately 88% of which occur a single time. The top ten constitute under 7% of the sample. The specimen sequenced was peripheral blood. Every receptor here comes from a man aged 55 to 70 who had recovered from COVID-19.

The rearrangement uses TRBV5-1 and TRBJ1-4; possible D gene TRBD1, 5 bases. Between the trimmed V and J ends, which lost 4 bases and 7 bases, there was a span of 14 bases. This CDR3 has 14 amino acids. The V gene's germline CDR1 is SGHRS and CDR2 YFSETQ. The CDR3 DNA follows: TGCGCCAGCAGCGGCGGAGGGGACGGTGAAAAACTGTTTTTT. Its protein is CASSGGGDGEKLFF. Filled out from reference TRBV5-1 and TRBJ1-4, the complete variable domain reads KAGVTQTPRYLIKTRGQQVTLSCSPISGHRSVSWYQQTPGQGLQFLFEYFSETQRNKGNFPGRFSGRQFSNSRSEMNVSTLELGDSALYLCASSGGGDGEKLFFGSGTQLSVL.

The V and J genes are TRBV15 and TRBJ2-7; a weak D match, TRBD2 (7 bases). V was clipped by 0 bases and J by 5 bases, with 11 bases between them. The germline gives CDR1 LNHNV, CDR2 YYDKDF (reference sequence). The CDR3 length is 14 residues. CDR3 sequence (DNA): TGTGCCACCAGCAGAGATGGAGGGGGGGACGAGCAGTACTTC. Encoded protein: CATSRDGGGDEQYF.

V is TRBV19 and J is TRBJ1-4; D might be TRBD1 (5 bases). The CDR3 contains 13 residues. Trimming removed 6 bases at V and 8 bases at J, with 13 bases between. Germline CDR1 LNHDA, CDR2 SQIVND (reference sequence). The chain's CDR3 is CASRVRPGEKLFF. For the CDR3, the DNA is TGTGCCAGTAGAGTGAGACCAGGGGAAAAACTGTTTTTT. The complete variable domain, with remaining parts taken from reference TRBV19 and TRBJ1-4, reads DGGITQSPKYLFRKEGQNVTLSCEQNLNHDAMYWYRQDPGQGLRLIYYSQIVNDFQKGDIAEGYSVSREKKESFPLTVTSAQKNPTAFYLCASRVRPGEKLFFGSGTQLSVL.

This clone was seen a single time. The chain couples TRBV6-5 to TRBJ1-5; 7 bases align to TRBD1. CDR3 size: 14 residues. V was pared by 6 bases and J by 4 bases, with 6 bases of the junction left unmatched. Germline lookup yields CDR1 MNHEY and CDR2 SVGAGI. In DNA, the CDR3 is TGTGCCAGCAGCCACAGGGGTCGGAATCAGCCCCAGCATTTT. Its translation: CASSHRGRNQPQHF.

CDR3 sequence (DNA): TGTGCCAGCAGCAGTTACAGGGGATGGAGCACCGGGGAGCTGTTTTTT. This sequence encodes CASSSYRGWSTGELFF. This rearrangement joins TRBV21-1 to TRBJ2-2; whether TRBD1, the table's D call, matches the DNA was not checked. TRBV21-1 is noted as a pseudogene. CDR3 length: 16 amino acids.

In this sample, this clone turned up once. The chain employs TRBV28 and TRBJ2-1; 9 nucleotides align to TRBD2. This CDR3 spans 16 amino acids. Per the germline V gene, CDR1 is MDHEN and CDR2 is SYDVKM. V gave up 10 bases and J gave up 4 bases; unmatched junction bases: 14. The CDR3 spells CATRWGRTSGYNEQFF. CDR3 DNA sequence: TGTGCCACCCGCTGGGGGAGAACTAGCGGGTACAATGAGCAGTTCTTC. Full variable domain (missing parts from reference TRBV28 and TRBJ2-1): DVKVTQSSRYLVKRTGEKVFLECVQDMDHENMFWYRQDPGLGLRLIYFSYDVKMKEKGDIPEGYSVSREKKERFSLILESASTNQTSMYLCATRWGRTSGYNEQFFGPGTRLTVL.

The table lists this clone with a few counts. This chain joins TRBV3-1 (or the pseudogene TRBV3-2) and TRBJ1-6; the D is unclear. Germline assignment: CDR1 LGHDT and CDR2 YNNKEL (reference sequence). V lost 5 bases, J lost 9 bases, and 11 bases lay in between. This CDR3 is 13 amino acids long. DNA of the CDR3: TGTGCCAGCAGCTCGGAGAGTGGTTCACCCCTCCACTTT. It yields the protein CASSSESGSPLHF.

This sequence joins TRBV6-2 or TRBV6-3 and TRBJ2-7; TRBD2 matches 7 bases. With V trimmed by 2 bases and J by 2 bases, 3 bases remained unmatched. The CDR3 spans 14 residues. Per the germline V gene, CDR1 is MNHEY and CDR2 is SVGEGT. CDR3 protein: CASSYGGGPYEQYF. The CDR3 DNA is TGTGCCAGCAGTTACGGGGGAGGGCCCTACGAGCAGTACTTC.

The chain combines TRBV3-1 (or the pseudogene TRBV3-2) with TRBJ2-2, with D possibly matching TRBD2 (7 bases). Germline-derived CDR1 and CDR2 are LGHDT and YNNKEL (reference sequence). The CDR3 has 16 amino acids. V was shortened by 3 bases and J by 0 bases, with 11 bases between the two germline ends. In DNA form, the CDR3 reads TGTGCCAGCAGCCAGTGGGGGGGCTCGAACACCGGGGAGCTGTTTTTT. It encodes CASSQWGGSNTGELFF.

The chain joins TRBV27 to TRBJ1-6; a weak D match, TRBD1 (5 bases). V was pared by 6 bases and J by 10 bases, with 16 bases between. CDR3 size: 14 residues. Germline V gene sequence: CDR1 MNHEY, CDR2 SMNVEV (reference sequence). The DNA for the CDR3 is TGTGCCAGCAGCGATAGGGGATCTTCCTCACCCCTCCACTTT. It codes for CASSDRGSSSPLHF.

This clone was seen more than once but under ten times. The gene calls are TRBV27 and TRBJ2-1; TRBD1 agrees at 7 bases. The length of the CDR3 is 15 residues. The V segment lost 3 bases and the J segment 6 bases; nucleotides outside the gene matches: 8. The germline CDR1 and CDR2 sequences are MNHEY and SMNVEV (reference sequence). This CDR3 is CASSFEGASSNEQFF. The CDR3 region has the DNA TGTGCCAGCAGTTTTGAGGGGGCGTCATCCAATGAGCAGTTCTTC.

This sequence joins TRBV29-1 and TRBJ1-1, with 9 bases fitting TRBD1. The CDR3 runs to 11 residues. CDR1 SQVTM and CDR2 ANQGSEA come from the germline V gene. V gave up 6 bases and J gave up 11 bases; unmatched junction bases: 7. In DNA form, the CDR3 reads TGCAGCGTCCAGGACAGGGGCGCGGCTTTCTTT. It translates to CSVQDRGAAFF.

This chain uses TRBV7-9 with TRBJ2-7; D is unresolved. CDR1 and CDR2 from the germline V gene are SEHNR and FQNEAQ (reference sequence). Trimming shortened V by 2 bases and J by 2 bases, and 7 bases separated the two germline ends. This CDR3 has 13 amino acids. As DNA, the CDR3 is TGTGCCAGCAGCTTAACAGAAACCTACGAGCAGTACTTC. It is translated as CASSLTETYEQYF.

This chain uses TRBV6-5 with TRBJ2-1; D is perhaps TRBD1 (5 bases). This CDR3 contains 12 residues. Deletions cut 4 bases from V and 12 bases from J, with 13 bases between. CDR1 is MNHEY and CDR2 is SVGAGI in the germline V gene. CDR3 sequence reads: CASSLGDRRQFF. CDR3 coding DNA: TGTGCCAGCAGTTTAGGGGATAGGCGGCAGTTCTTC.

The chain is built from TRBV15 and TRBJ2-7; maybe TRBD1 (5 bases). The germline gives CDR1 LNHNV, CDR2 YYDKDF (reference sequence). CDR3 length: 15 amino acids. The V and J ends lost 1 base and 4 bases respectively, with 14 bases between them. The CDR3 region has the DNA TGTGCCACCAGCAGAGTAGACGGCAGGGCATACGAGCAGTACTTC. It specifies CATSRVDGRAYEQYF.

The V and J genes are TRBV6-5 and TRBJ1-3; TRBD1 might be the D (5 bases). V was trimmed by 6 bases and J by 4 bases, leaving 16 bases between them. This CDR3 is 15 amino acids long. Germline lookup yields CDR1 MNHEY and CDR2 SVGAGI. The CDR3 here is CASRTRGTWGNTIYF. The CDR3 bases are TGTGCCAGCAGGACAAGGGGAACGTGGGGAAACACCATATATTTT.

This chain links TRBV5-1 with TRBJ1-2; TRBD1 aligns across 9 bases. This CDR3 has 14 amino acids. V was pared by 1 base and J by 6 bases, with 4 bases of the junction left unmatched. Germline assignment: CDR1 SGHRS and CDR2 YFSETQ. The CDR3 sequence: CASSLRGTGNGYTF. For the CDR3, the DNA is TGCGCCAGCAGCTTGAGGGGGACAGGGAATGGCTACACCTTC.

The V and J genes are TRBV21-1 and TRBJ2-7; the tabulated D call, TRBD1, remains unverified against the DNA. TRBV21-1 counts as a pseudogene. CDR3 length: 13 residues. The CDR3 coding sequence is TGTGCCAGCGGTCGACACAGCTCCTACGAGCAGTACTTC. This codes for CASGRHSSYEQYF.

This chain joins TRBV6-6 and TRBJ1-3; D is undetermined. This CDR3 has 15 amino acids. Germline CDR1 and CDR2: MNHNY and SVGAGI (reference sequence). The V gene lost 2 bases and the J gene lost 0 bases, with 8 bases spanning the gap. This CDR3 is CASSYEAFSGNTIYF. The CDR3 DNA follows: TGTGCCAGCAGTTACGAGGCATTCTCTGGAAACACCATATATTTT.

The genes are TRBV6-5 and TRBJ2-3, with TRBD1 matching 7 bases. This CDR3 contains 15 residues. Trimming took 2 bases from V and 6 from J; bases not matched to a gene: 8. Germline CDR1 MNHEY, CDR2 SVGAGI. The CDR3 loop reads CASSYRGQIRDTQYF. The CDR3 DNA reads TGTGCCAGCAGTTACCGGGGACAGATACGTGATACGCAGTATTTT.

As DNA, the CDR3 is TGTGCCAGCAGCGCCGCCCCGGGGGGGGGCCGCGAGACCCAGTACTTC. Protein: CASSAAPGGGRETQYF. This sequence joins TRBV9 and TRBJ2-5, with 8 bases fitting TRBD2. With 3 bases clipped from V and 5 bases from J, the junction kept 12 bases outside the gene matches. This CDR3 contains 16 residues. Looked up from germline, CDR1 is SGDLS and CDR2 is YYNGEE. Using reference TRBV9 and TRBJ2-5 for the parts outside the CDR3, the full variable domain is DSGVTQTPKHLITATGQRVTLRCSPRSGDLSVYWYQQSLDQGLQFLIQYYNGEERAKGNILERFSAQQFPDLHSELNLSSLELGDSALYFCASSAAPGGGRETQYFGPGTRLLVL.

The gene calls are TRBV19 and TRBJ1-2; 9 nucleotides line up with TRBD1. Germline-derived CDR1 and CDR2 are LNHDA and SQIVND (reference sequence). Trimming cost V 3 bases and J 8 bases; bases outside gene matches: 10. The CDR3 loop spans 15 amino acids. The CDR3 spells CASSIAHGTGWGYTF. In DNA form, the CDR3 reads TGTGCCAGTAGTATCGCCCACGGGACAGGGTGGGGCTACACCTTC.

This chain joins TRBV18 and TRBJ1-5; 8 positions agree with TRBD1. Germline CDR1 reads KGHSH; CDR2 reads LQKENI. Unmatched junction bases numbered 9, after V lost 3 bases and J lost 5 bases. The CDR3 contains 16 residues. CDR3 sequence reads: CASSPLGTGIHQPQHF. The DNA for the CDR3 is TGTGCCAGCTCACCGCTAGGGACAGGAATTCATCAGCCCCAGCATTTT.

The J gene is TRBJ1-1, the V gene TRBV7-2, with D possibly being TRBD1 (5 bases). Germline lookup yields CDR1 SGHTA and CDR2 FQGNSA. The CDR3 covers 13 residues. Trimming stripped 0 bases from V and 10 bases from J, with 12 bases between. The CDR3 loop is CASSLASYGGAFF. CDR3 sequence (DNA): TGTGCCAGCAGCTTAGCCAGTTACGGGGGAGCTTTCTTT.

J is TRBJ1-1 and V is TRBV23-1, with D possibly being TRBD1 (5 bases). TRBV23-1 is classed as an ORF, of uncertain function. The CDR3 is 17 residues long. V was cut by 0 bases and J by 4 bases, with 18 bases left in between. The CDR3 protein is CASSQSAGRKEGTEAFF. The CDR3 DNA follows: TGCGCCAGCAGTCAATCGGCAGGGAGGAAGGAAGGCACTGAAGCTTTCTTT.

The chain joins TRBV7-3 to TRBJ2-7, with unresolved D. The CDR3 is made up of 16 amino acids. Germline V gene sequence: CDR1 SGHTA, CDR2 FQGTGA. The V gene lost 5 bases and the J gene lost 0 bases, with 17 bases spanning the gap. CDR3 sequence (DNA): TGTGCCAGCAGCCCCCGTGGCGGCTCGAGCTCCTACGAGCAGTACTTC. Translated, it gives CASSPRGGSSSYEQYF.

CDR3 nucleotide sequence: TGTGCCAGCGGGGCTTCGTACGAGCAGTACTTC. This encodes CASGASYEQYF. V and J are TRBV28 and TRBJ2-7; D is possibly TRBD1 (5 bases). Germline values: CDR1 MDHEN, CDR2 SYDVKM. Trimming left V 8 bases short and J 4 bases short, with 9 bases between. The CDR3 has 11 residues. Variable domain in full (rest from reference TRBV28 and TRBJ2-7): DVKVTQSSRYLVKRTGEKVFLECVQDMDHENMFWYRQDPGLGLRLIYFSYDVKMKEKGDIPEGYSVSREKKERFSLILESASTNQTSMYLCASGASYEQYFGPGTRLTVT.

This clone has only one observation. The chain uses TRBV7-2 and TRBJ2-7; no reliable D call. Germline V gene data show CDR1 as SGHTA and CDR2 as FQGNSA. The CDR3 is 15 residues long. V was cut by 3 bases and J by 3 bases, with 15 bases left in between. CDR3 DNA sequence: TGTGCCAGCAGCTTCCCACAAGCGTCCGACTACGAGCAGTACTTC. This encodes CASSFPQASDYEQYF. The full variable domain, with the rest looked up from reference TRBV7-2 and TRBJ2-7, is GAGVSQSPSNKVTEKGKDVELRCDPISGHTALYWYRQSLGQGLEFLIYFQGNSAPDKSGLPSDRFSAERTGGSVSTLTIQRTQQEDSAVYLCASSFPQASDYEQYFGPGTRLTVT.

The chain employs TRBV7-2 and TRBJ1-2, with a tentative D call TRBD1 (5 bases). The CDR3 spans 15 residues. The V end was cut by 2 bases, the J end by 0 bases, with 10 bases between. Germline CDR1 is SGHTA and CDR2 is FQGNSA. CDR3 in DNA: TGTGCCAGCAGCTTAATGCAGGGTACTAACTATGGCTACACCTTC. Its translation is CASSLMQGTNYGYTF.

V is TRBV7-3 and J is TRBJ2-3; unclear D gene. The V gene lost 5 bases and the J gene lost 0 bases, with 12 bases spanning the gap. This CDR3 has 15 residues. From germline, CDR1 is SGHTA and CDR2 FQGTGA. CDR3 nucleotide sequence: TGTGCCAGCAGCGCTCTGGGCCATAGCACAGATACGCAGTATTTT. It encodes CASSALGHSTDTQYF.

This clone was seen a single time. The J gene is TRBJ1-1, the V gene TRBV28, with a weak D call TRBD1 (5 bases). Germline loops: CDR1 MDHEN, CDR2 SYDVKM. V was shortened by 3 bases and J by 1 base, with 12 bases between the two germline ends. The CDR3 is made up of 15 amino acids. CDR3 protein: CASSLSLGANTEAFF. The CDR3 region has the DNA TGTGCCAGCAGTTTGTCGTTAGGGGCGAACACTGAAGCTTTCTTT.